This T cell receptor (beta chain) appears in the sequencing data of a study of T cell changes during pregnancy in multiple sclerosis. The table came from immunoSEQ multiplex PCR; TCRdb's copy has only in-frame clones and leaves some out. The profile shows tens of thousands of clones, around 93% of them singletons. The sequence came from a female donor with multiple sclerosis, enrolled in a pregnancy study. This specimen consisted of CD4+ T cells from peripheral blood mononuclear cells, obtained in the first trimester of pregnancy.

CDR3 nucleotide sequence: TGCACCAGCGTGGACAGGGCCACCGGGGAGCTGTTTTTT. This codes for CTSVDRATGELFF. This chain connects TRBV1 to TRBJ2-2; TRBD1 is the table's D call and was not checked against the DNA. TRBV1 is described as a pseudogene. The CDR3 runs to 13 residues.